This T cell receptor (beta chain) was observed in a study of beta chain features in type 1 diabetes. Study details: Patients and healthy donors were similar in age, gender and cell yields.

Study-wide results and caveats: VDJ junctions in type 1 diabetes patients carried more deletions and fewer insertions. PCR might preferentially amplify shorter templates, equally in patients and controls.

Concerning this clone itself: Its antigen is as yet unknown.

cDNA synthesis used the whole RNA isolate, giving expressed TCRB sequences. The repertoire was sequenced with immunoSEQ multiplex PCR; TCRdb's copy has only in-frame clones and lacks some. The repertoire holds about half a million clones, over 25% seen once, with more than 0.055% in the top ten. In germline, CDR1 is GTSNPN, CDR2 SVGIG (reference sequence). The junction had 7 bases not matched to a gene; V was cut back by 4 bases and J by 5 bases. The CDR3 runs to 13 residues. Sequences were obtained from naive CD4+ T cells from blood. The chain is built from TRBV30 and TRBJ2-5; TRBD2 agrees at 7 bases. The source of this sequence is a man aged 18 to 35 in good health. This chain's CDR3 is CAWTSGPGETQYF. The CDR3 DNA sequence: TGTGCCTGGACTAGCGGTCCAGGGGAGACCCAGTACTTC.